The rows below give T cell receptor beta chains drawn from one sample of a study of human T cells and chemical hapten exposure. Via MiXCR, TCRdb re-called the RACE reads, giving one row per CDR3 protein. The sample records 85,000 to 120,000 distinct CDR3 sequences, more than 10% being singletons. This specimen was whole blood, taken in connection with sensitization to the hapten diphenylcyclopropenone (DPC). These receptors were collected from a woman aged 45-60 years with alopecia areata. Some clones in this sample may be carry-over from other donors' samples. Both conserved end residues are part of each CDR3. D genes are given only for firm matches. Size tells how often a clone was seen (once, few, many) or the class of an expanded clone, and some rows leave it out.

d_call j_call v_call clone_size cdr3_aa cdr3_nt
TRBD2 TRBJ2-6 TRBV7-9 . CASSFLAGDSGANVLTF TGTGCCAGCAGCTTTCTAGCGGGCGACTCTGGGGCCAACGTCCTGACTTTC
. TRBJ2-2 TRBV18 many CASSPGEDTGELFF TGTGCCAGCTCGCCGGGTGAGGACACCGGGGAGCTGTTTTTT
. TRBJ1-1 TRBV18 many CASSFTQGNTEAFF TGTGCCAGCTCCTTTACACAGGGGAACACTGAAGCTTTCTTT
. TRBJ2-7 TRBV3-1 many CASSQGDTSSYEQYF TGTGCCAGCAGCCAAGGGGACACGAGCTCCTACGAGCAGTACTTC
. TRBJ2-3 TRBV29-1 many CSVGVGGTSTDTQYF TGCAGCGTTGGGGTCGGCGGCACTAGCACAGATACGCAGTATTTT
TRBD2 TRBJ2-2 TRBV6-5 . CASRRTSGSSNTGELFF TGTGCCAGCAGGCGGACTAGCGGGTCCTCGAACACCGGGGAGCTGTTTTTT
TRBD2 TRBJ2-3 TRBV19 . CASSWGLAGVSTDTQYF TGTGCCAGTAGTTGGGGACTAGCGGGAGTTAGCACAGATACGCAGTATTTT
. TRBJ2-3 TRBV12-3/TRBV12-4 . CASSRLPDTQYF TGTGCCAGCAGTCGACTCCCAGATACGCAGTATTTT
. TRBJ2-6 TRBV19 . CASSTRSGANVLTF TGTGCCAGTAGTACCAGATCTGGGGCCAACGTCCTGACTTTC
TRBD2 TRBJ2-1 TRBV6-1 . CTSSEASGGAFEQFF TGTACCAGCAGTGAAGCCAGCGGGGGGGCCTTTGAGCAGTTCTTC
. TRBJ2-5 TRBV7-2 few CASSLGHTYQETQYF TGTGCCAGCAGCTTAGGGCACACGTACCAAGAGACCCAGTACTTC
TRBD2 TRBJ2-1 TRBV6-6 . CASSYPHLAGADNEQFF TGTGCCAGCAGTTACCCCCATCTAGCGGGAGCGGACAATGAGCAGTTCTTC
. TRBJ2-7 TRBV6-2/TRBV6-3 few CASSYSSPAYEQYF TGTGCCAGCAGTTACTCGAGCCCAGCCTACGAGCAGTACTTC
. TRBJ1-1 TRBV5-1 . CASSRLLAGRPDTEAFF TGCGCCAGCAGCCGACTTTTGGCAGGGAGGCCGGACACTGAAGCTTTCTTT
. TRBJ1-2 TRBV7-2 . CASSLGGSSYGYTF TGTGCCAGCAGCTTAGGTGGCAGCTCCTATGGCTACACCTTC
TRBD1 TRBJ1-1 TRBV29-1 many CSAVRDSERNTEAFF TGCAGCGCAGTCCGGGACAGCGAAAGGAACACTGAAGCTTTCTTT
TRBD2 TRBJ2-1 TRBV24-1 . CATSEGGRGNEQFF TGTGCCACCAGTGAAGGCGGGAGAGGTAATGAGCAGTTCTTC
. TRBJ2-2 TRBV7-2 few CASSFKGRETGELFF TGTGCCAGCAGCTTCAAAGGCAGGGAGACCGGGGAGCTGTTTTTT
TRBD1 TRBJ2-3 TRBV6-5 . CASSYSRDRESTDTQYF TGTGCCAGCAGTTACTCGAGGGACAGAGAGAGCACAGATACGCAGTATTTT
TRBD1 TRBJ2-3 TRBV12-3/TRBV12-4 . CASSGQGTDTQYF TGTGCCAGCAGCGGACAGGGGACAGATACGCAGTATTTT
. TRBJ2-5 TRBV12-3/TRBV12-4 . CASSPQEKTQYF TGTGCCAGCAGTCCCCAGGAGAAGACCCAGTACTTC
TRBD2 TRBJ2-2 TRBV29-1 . CSVSPTGGTGELFF TGCAGCGTCAGCCCCACGGGGGGCACCGGGGAGCTGTTTTTT
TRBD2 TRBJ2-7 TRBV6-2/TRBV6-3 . CASSFLAGPSYEQYF TGTGCCAGCAGTTTCTTAGCGGGACCCTCCTACGAGCAGTACTTC
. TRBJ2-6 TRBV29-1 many CSVARDTDSGANVLTF TGCAGCGTTGCGAGGGATACCGACTCTGGGGCCAACGTCCTGACTTTC
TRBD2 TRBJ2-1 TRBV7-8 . CASSLVESLAGASYNEQFF TGTGCCAGCAGCTTAGTAGAGTCGCTAGCGGGGGCTTCCTACAATGAGCAGTTCTTC
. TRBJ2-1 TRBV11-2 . CASSLRIQNNEQFF TGTGCCAGCAGCTTAAGGATCCAGAACAATGAGCAGTTCTTC
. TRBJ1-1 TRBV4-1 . CASSQSWAEAFF TGCGCCAGCAGCCAATCATGGGCTGAAGCTTTCTTT
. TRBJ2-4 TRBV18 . CASSPTDSSNIQYF TGTGCCAGCTCACCAACAGACAGTTCAAACATTCAGTACTTC
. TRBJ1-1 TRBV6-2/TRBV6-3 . CASSLQYTEAFF TGTGCCAGCAGTTTACAGTACACTGAAGCTTTCTTT
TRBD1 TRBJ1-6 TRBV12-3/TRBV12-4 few CASFPGQGASPLHF TGTGCCAGCTTTCCGGGACAGGGTGCTTCACCCCTCCACTTT
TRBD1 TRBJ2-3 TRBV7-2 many CASSLGTGGDTQYF TGTGCCAGCAGCTTAGGGACAGGGGGAGATACGCAGTATTTT
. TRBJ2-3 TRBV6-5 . CASSYRGAYTDTQYF TGTGCCAGCAGTTACCGGGGGGCCTACACAGATACGCAGTATTTT
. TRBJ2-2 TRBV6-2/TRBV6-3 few CASRAPNTGELFF TGTGCCAGCCGGGCGCCGAACACCGGGGAGCTGTTTTTT
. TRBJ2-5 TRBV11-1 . CASSWSRSYQETQYF TGTGCCAGCAGCTGGTCACGATCGTACCAAGAGACCCAGTACTTC
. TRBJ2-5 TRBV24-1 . CATSDPTLETQYF TGTGCCACCAGTGATCCCACCTTGGAGACCCAGTACTTC
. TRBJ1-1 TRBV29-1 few CSVEKGTMNTEAFF TGCAGCGTTGAAAAGGGAACCATGAACACTGAAGCTTTCTTT
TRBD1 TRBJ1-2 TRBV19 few CASRRDRESNYGYTF TGTGCCAGTAGGCGGGACAGGGAGTCGAACTATGGCTACACCTTC
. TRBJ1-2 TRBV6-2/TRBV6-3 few CASRPAGGDYGYTF TGTGCCAGCAGGCCCGCGGGGGGCGACTATGGCTACACCTTC
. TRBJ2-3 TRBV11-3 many CASSFGDTDTQYF TGTGCCAGCAGCTTCGGAGACACAGATACGCAGTATTTT
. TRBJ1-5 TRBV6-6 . CASSYSMAGPKGTWAEPQHF TGTGCCAGCAGTTACTCGATGGCTGGGCCCAAGGGGACTTGGGCGGAGCCCCAGCATTTT
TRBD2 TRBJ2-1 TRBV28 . CASRPGGSYNEQFF TGTGCCAGCAGGCCGGGGGGGTCCTACAATGAGCAGTTCTTC
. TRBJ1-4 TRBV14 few CASSQVGRGKLFF TGTGCCAGCAGCCAAGTGGGGAGAGGGAAACTGTTTTTT
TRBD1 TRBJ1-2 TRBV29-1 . CSVYRTGEDYGYTF TGCAGCGTTTACCGAACAGGGGAAGACTATGGCTACACCTTC
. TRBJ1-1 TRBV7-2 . CASKPGGVNTEAFF TGTGCCAGCAAACCCGGCGGGGTGAACACTGAAGCTTTCTTT
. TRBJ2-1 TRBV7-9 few CASSLGTTSRSNEQFF TGTGCCAGCAGCTTAGGCACGACCTCAAGGAGCAATGAGCAGTTCTTC